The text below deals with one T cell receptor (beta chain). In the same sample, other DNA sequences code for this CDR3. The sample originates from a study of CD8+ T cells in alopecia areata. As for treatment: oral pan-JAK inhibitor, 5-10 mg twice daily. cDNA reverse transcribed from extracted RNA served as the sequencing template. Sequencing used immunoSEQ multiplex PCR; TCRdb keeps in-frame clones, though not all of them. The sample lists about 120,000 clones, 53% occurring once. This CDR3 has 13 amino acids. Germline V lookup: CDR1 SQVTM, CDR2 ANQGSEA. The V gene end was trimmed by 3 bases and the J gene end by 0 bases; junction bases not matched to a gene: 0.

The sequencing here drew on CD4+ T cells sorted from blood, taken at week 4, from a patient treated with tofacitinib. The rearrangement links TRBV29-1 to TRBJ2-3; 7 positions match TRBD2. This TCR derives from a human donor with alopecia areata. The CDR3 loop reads CSVDSGSTDTQYF. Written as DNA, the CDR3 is TGCAGCGTTGATAGCGGGAGCACAGATACGCAGTATTTT.